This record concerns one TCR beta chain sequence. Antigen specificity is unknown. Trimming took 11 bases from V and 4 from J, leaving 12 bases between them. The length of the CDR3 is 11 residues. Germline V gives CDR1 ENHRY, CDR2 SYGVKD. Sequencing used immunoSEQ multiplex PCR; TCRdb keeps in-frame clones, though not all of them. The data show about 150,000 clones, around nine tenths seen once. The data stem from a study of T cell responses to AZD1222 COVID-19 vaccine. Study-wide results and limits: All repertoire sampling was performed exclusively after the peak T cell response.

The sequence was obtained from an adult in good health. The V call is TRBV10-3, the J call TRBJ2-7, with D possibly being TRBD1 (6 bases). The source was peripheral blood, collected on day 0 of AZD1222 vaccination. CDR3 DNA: TGTGCCGTGGCAGGGGCGTACGAGCAGTACTTC. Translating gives CAVAGAYEQYF.